This T cell receptor beta chain was recovered during a study of blood T cell repertoires in COVID-19. About the study: Donors in the United States, Italy and Spain gave samples during acute or convalescent COVID-19.

Under the authors' procedure: It was from reference gene primer amplification that nucleated cell counts were estimated. Sequencing used immunoSEQ multiplex PCR; TCRdb keeps in-frame clones, though not all of them. V, J and clone size were drawn from that table, and D and trimming were deduced from the DNA. The repertoire holds roughly 70,000 clones, with about 92% as singletons. The Seattle site enrolled patients during active infection and followed them longitudinally. What was sequenced was peripheral blood. The clonotype was recovered from a man aged 50 to 59 with COVID-19, enrolled during active disease.

CDR3: CSAGGLYEQYF. The CDR3 nucleotides read TGCAGTGCTGGGGGCCTCTACGAGCAGTACTTC. This chain connects TRBV20-1 to TRBJ2-7; a possible D gene is TRBD1 (6 bases). The germline V gene encodes CDR1 DFQATT and CDR2 SNEGSKA (reference sequence). V gave up 5 bases and J gave up 3 bases, with 8 bases separating them. The CDR3 runs 11 residues.